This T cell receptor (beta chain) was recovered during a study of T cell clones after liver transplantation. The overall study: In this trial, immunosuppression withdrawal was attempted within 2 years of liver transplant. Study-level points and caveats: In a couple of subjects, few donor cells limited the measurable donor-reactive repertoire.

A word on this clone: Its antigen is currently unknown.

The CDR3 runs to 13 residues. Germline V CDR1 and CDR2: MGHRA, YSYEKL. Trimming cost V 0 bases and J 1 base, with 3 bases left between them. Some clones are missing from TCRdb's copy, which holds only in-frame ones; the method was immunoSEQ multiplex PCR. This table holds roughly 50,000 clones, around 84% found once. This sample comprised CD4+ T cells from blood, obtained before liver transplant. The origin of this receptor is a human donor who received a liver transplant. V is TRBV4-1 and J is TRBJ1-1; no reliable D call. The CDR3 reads CASSQEENTEAFF. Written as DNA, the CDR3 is TGCGCCAGCAGCCAAGAAGAGAACACTGAAGCTTTCTTT.